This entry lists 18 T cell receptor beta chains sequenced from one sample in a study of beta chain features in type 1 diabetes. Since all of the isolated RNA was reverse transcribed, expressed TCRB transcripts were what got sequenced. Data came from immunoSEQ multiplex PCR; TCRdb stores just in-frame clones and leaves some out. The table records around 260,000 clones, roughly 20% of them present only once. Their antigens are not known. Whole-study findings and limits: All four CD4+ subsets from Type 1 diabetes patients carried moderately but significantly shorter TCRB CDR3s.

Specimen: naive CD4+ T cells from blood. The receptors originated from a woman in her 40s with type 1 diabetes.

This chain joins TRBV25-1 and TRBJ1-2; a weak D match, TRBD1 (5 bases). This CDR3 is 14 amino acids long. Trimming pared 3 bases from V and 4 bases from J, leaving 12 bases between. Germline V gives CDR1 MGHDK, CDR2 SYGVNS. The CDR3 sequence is CASSDSRAGYGYTF. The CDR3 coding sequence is TGTGCCAGCAGTGATTCCAGGGCCGGCTATGGCTACACCTTC.

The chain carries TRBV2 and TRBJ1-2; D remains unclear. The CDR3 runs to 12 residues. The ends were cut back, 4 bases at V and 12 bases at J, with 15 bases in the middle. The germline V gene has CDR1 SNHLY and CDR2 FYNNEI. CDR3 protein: CASSVPEGIHTF. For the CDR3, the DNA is TGTGCCAGCAGTGTCCCAGAGGGAATCCACACCTTC. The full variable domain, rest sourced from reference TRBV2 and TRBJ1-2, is EPEVTQTPSHQVTQMGQEVILRCVPISNHLYFYWYRQILGQKVEFLVSFYNNEISEKSEIFDDQFSVERPDGSNFTLKIRSTKLEDSAMYFCASSVPEGIHTFGSGTRLTVV.

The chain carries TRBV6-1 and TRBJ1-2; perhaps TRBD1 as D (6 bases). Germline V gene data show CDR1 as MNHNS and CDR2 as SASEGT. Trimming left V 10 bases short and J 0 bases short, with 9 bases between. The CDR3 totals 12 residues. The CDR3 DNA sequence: TGTGCCACCTGGACAGCTAACTATGGCTACACCTTC. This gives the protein CATWTANYGYTF.

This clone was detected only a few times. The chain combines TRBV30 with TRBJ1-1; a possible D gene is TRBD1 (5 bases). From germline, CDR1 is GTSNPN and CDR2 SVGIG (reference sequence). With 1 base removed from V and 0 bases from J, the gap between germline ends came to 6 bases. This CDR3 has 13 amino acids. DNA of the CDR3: TGTGCCTGGAGTGGACAGATGAACACTGAAGCTTTCTTT. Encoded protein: CAWSGQMNTEAFF.

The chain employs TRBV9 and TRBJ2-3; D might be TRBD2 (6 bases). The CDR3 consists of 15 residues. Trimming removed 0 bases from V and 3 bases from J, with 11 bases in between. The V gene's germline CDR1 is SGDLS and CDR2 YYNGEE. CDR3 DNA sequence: TGTGCCAGCAGCGTAGTGGAGGAGGGAACAGATACGCAGTATTTT. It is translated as CASSVVEEGTDTQYF.

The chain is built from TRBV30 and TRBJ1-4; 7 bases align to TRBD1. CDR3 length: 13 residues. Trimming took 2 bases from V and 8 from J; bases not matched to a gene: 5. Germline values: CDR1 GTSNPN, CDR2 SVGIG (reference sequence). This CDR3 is CAWSRGQEEKLFF. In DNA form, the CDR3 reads TGTGCCTGGAGTAGGGGGCAGGAGGAAAAACTGTTTTTT.

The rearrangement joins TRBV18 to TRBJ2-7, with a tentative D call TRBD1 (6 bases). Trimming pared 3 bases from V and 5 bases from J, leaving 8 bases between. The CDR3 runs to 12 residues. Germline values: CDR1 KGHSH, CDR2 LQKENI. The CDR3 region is CASSPKGDEQYF. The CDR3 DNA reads TGTGCCAGCTCACCCAAGGGGGACGAGCAGTACTTC.

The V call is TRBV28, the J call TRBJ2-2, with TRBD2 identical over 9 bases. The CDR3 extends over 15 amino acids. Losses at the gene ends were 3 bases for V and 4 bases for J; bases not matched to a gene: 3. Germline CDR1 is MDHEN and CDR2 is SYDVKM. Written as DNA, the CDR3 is TGTGCCAGCAGTTTGGCTAGCGGGGCCACCGGGGAGCTGTTTTTT. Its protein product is CASSLASGATGELFF.

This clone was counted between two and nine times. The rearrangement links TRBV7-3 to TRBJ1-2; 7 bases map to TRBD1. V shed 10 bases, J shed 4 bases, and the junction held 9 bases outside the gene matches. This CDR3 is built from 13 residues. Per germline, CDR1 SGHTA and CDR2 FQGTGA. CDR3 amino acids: CATSPGGGYGYTF. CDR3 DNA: TGTGCCACCAGTCCAGGGGGAGGCTATGGCTACACCTTC. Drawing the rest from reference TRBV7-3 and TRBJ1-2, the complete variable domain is GAGVSQTPSNKVTEKGKYVELRCDPISGHTALYWYRQSLGQGPEFLIYFQGTGAADDSGLPNDRFFAVRPEGSVSTLKIQRTERGDSAVYLCATSPGGGYGYTFGSGTRLTVV.

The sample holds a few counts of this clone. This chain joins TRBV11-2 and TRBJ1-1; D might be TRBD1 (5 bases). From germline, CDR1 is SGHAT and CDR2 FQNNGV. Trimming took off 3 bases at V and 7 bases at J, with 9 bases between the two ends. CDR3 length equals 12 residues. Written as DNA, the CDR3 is TGTGCCAGCAGCTTTGGGGCAGTTGAAGCTTTCTTT. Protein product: CASSFGAVEAFF.

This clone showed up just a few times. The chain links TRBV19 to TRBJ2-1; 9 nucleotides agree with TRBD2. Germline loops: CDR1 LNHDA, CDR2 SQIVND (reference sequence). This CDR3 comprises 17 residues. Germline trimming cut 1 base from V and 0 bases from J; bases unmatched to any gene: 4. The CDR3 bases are TGTGCCAGTAGTATAGCTAGCGGGATAATCTCCTACAATGAGCAGTTCTTC. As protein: CASSIASGIISYNEQFF.

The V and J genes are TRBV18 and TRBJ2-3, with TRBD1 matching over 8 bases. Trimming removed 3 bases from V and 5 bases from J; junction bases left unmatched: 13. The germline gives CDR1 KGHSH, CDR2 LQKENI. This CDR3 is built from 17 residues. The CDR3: CASSPFRPGTGGDTQYF. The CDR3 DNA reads TGTGCCAGCTCACCCTTTCGTCCCGGGACAGGTGGAGATACGCAGTATTTT.

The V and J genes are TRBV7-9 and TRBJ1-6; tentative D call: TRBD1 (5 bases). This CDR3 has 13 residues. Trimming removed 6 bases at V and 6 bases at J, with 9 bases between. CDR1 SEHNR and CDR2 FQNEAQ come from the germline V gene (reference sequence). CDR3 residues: CASSRGGNSPLHF. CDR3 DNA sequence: TGTGCCAGCAGTAGGGGAGGTAATTCACCCCTCCACTTT.

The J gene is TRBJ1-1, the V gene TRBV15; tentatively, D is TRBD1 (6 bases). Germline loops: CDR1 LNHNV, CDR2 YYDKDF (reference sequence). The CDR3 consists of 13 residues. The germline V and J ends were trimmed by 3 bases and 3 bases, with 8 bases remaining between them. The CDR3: CATSRRGYTEAFF. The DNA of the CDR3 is TGTGCCACCAGCAGGAGGGGGTACACTGAAGCTTTCTTT.

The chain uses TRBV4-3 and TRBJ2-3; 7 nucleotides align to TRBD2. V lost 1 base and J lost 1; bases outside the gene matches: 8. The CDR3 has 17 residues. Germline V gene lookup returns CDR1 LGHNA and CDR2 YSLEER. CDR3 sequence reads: CASSQGLAGRRTDTQYF. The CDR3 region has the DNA TGCGCCAGCAGCCAAGGGCTGGCCGGGAGGCGCACAGATACGCAGTATTTT.

The CDR3 DNA is TGTGCCAGCAGCTTTGGACTAGAACCTCTCGAGCAGTACTTC. The encoded protein is CASSFGLEPLEQYF. This rearrangement joins TRBV7-2 to TRBJ2-7; 7 nucleotides line up with TRBD2. V trimming: 3 bases; J trimming: 6 bases; junction bases outside the gene matches: 8. The germline CDR1 and CDR2 sequences are SGHTA and FQGNSA. The CDR3 runs 14 residues.

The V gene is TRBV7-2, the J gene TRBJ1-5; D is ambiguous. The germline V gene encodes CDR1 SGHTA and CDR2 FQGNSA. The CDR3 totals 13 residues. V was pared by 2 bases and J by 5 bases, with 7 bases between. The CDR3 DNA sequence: TGTGCCAGCAGCTTATCGAGAGATCAGCCCCAGCATTTT. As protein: CASSLSRDQPQHF.

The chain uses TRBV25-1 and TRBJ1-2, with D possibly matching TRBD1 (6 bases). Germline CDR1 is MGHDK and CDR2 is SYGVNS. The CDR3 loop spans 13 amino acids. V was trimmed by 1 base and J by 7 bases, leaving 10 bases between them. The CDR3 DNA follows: TGTGCCAGCAGTGAATGGGGGCAGGGTGGCTACACCTTC. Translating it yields CASSEWGQGGYTF.